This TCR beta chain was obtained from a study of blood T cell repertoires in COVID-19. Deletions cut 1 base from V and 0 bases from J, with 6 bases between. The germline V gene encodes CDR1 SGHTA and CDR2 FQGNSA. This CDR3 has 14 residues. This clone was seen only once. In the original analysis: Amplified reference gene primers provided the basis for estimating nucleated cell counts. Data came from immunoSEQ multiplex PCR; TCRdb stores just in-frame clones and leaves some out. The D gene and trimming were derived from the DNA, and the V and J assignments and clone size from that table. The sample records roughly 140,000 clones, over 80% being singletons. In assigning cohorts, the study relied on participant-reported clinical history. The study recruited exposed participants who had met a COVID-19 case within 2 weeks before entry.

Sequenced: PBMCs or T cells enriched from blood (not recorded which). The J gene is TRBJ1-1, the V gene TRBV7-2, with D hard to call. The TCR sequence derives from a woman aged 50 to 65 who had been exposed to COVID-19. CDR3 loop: CASSLGGMNTEAFF. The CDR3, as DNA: TGTGCCAGCAGCTTAGGAGGGATGAACACTGAAGCTTTCTTT.